This passage covers 10 T cell receptor beta chains from one sample sequenced in a study of T cells after yellow fever vaccination. TCRdb re-called the 5' RACE reads through MiXCR, storing one row per CDR3 protein. The top ten clones hold approximately 25% of a sample with approximately 330,000 distinct CDR3 sequences, roughly 4% of them seen once. The sample was PBMCs, taken 5 days after the yellow fever booster vaccination. The receptors here all came from a man aged 18 to 30 who received the YFV17D yellow fever vaccine.

In this sample, this clonotype turned up many times. CDR3 bases: TGTGCCAGCAGCTTCCAACAGGGGCTTGGCAATCAGCCCCAGCATTTT. This sequence encodes CASSFQQGLGNQPQHF. The chain recombines TRBV7-9 with TRBJ1-5, with 7 bases that match TRBD1. The germline CDR1 and CDR2 sequences are SEHNR and FQNEAQ (reference sequence). This CDR3 has 16 residues. V dropped 3 bases and J dropped 2; count of bases not matched to a gene: 7.

This clonotype came up many times. The chain employs TRBV5-4 and TRBJ2-5, with D perhaps assigned TRBD1 or TRBD2 (6 bases each). Looked up from germline, CDR1 is SGHNT and CDR2 is YYREEE (reference sequence). V was trimmed by 3 bases and J by 2 bases, leaving 14 bases between them. The length of the CDR3 is 15 residues. CDR3 sequence (DNA): TGTGCCAGCAGCTCCCCTCTAGGGGGGCAAGAGACCCAGTACTTC. It encodes CASSSPLGGQETQYF. Drawing the rest from reference TRBV5-4 and TRBJ2-5, the complete variable domain is ETGVTQSPTHLIKTRGQQVTLRCSSQSGHNTVSWYQQALGQGPQFIFQYYREEENGRGNFPPRFSGLQFPNYSSELNVNALELDDSALYLCASSSPLGGQETQYFGPGTRLLVL.

This clonotype was seen repeatedly, ten times or more. CDR3 sequence (DNA): TGTGCCAGCAGCTTAGTAGCGGGGGCTGGGGATACGCAGTATTTT. Translation: CASSLVAGAGDTQYF. The chain combines TRBV7-2 with TRBJ2-3; TRBD2 matches at 9 bases. Germline CDR1 reads SGHTA; CDR2 reads FQGNSA. Germline trimming cut 1 base from V and 6 bases from J; bases unmatched to any gene: 5. This CDR3 region has 15 residues.

This chain joins TRBV29-1 and TRBJ2-7; TRBD1 matches at 8 bases. J lost 5 bases, V lost 3 bases, and 6 bases had no gene match. The CDR3 has 13 residues. The germline gives CDR1 SQVTM, CDR2 ANQGSEA. CDR3 nucleotide sequence: TGCAGCGTTGATGGGACAGGCCTCCACGAGCAGTACTTC. Protein product: CSVDGTGLHEQYF.

The chain combines TRBV6-5 with TRBJ2-2, with D hard to call. The germline V and J ends were trimmed by 2 bases and 4 bases, with 8 bases remaining between them. Germline lookup yields CDR1 MNHEY and CDR2 SVGAGI. The CDR3 is 14 amino acids. CDR3 residues: CASSYRDGTGELFF. The CDR3 DNA is TGTGCCAGCAGTTACAGGGATGGCACCGGGGAGCTGTTTTTT.

This clonotype occurred a few times. The CDR3 loop is CASSERRAESTEAFF. As DNA, the CDR3 is TGTGCCAGCAGTGAACGGAGGGCGGAGAGCACTGAAGCTTTCTTT. V and J are TRBV2 and TRBJ1-1; no reliable D call. This CDR3 contains 15 residues. Germline values: CDR1 SNHLY, CDR2 FYNNEI. V shed 2 bases and J shed 4 bases, with 14 bases lying between them.

The chain recombines TRBV6-5 with TRBJ2-5; D is tentatively TRBD1 or TRBD2 (6 bases each). Between the trimmed V and J ends, which lost 2 bases and 2 bases, there was a span of 12 bases. This CDR3 has 15 residues. Germline V gene data show CDR1 as MNHEY and CDR2 as SVGAGI. CDR3 residues: CASSYLGGGQETQYF. Here the CDR3 DNA reads TGTGCCAGCAGTTACCTCGGAGGGGGGCAAGAGACCCAGTACTTC.

In DNA, the CDR3 is TGTGCTACAGGGGGCGTTGGGAACACTGAAGCTTTCTTT. It is translated as CATGGVGNTEAFF. This chain joins TRBV5-4 and TRBJ1-1, with TRBD1 identical over 9 bases. This CDR3 has 13 amino acids. CDR1 is SGHNT, CDR2 YYREEE, per germline (reference sequence).

CDR3 DNA: TGTGCCAGCAGTGTGGGACAGGGGGAAATGCTTGGGAATTCACCCCTCCACTTT. Amino acid sequence: CASSVGQGEMLGNSPLHF. The V gene is TRBV2, the J gene TRBJ1-6, with TRBD1 matching 11 bases. The CDR3 runs to 18 residues. Germline-derived CDR1 and CDR2 are SNHLY and FYNNEI. V lost 4 bases, J lost 7 bases, and 12 bases stayed unmatched.

This clonotype showed up just a few times. This sequence joins TRBV29-1 and TRBJ2-5, with D tentatively TRBD1 or TRBD2 (6 bases each). Per the germline V gene, CDR1 is SQVTM and CDR2 is ANQGSEA. V was shortened by 4 bases and J by 5 bases, with 17 bases between the two germline ends. The CDR3 extends over 14 amino acids. CDR3 coding DNA: TGCAGCGTTGCCGGGGGCGATAAGTGGGAGACCCAGTACTTC. It codes for CSVAGGDKWETQYF. The variable domain in full, with the rest retrieved from reference TRBV29-1 and TRBJ2-5, is SAVISQKPSRDICQRGTSLTIQCQVDSQVTMMFWYRQQPGQSLTLIATANQGSEATYESGFVIDKFPISRPNLTFSTLTVSNMSPEDSSIYLCSVAGGDKWETQYFGPGTRLLVL.